The rows below give T cell receptor beta chains drawn from one sample of a study of blood T cell repertoires in COVID-19. Profiling relied on immunoSEQ multiplex PCR, and the TCRdb table lists in-frame clones only, not all of them. The sample holds tens of thousands of clones, more than 65% seen once. Sample: peripheral blood. The receptors derive from a human donor in a cohort sampled during active COVID-19. CDR3s include the opening cysteine and the closing phenylalanine or tryptophan. D genes are given only for firm matches. Some rows have no size entry. The others give once, few or many, or a class for an expanded clone.

D gene,J gene,V gene,CDR3 length,clone size,CDR3 DNA,CDR3 protein
TRBD2,TRBJ2-1,TRBV7-8,16,NA,TGTGCCAGCAGCTCCCTTCTGGGCGGGAGAGGCGATGAGCAGTTCTTC,CASSSLLGGRGDEQFF
NA,TRBJ1-1,TRBV5-4,14,NA,TGTGCCAGCAGCTTGGACCGGGTGGCTCCTGAAGCTTTCTTT,CASSLDRVAPEAFF
TRBD1,TRBJ2-1,TRBV11-2,14,NA,TGTGCCAGCAGGCGGGACAGGGGAAGGAATGAGCAGTTCTTC,CASRRDRGRNEQFF
TRBD1,TRBJ1-1,TRBV6-6,13,NA,TGTGCCACCTTGGACAGGGCACTTTCTGAAGCTTTCTTT,CATLDRALSEAFF
NA,TRBJ2-1,TRBV5-4,15,NA,TGTGCCAGCAGCGGACCCGGGACACTAGTCAATGAGCAGTTCTTC,CASSGPGTLVNEQFF
TRBD1,TRBJ2-7,TRBV9,14,once,TGTGCCAGCAGCCGTGGACAGGGGGCCTACGAGCAGTACTTC,CASSRGQGAYEQYF
TRBD1,TRBJ2-5,TRBV24-1,14,NA,TGTGCCACCAGTGGGACAGGGGGCCAAGAGACCCAGTACTTC,CATSGTGGQETQYF
TRBD1,TRBJ2-2,TRBV30,16,once,TGTGCCTGGAGTTTCCCAGGGGGCGAGAACACCGGGGAGCTGTTTTTT,CAWSFPGGENTGELFF
NA,TRBJ2-7,TRBV7-8,16,NA,TGTGCCAGCAGCGCTGGGAGTTTACTAGAGGTCTACGAGCAGTACTTC,CASSAGSLLEVYEQYF
TRBD1,TRBJ2-5,TRBV10-2,15,NA,TGCGCCAGCGCCACCGGACAGGGGGTATGGGAGACCCAGTACTTC,CASATGQGVWETQYF
TRBD1,TRBJ2-7,TRBV6-5,16,NA,TGTGCCAGCAGTTACGGCTCTACAGGGGACTCCTACGAGCAGTACTTC,CASSYGSTGDSYEQYF
NA,TRBJ2-5,TRBV9,13,NA,TGTGCCAGCAGCCCTCCGCTCGAGGAGACCCAGTACTTC,CASSPPLEETQYF
NA,TRBJ2-5,TRBV19,15,NA,TGTGCCAGTAGTTCAACCGGGACAATAGGGGAGACCCAGTACTTC,CASSSTGTIGETQYF
NA,TRBJ2-5,TRBV9,15,NA,TGTGCCAGCAGCCAAACACCGGACTCTGGAGGGACCCAGTACTTC,CASSQTPDSGGTQYF
TRBD2,TRBJ2-1,TRBV6-2/TRBV6-3,14,NA,TGTGCCAGCAGCAAGACTAGCGGGAACGGTGAGCAGTTCTTC,CASSKTSGNGEQFF
TRBD1,TRBJ2-2,TRBV9,15,NA,TGTGCCAGCAGCGTCGACAGGGGTTCCACCGGGGAGCTGTTTTTT,CASSVDRGSTGELFF
NA,TRBJ2-7,TRBV6-6,14,once,TGTGCCAGCAGACGTTTGACTAGTTCCTACGAGCAGTACTTC,CASRRLTSSYEQYF
TRBD1,TRBJ1-2,TRBV7-2,15,NA,TGTGCCAGCAGCTCCCAGAGCGACAGGGTATATGGCTACACCTTC,CASSSQSDRVYGYTF
NA,TRBJ2-3,TRBV18,15,once,TGTGCCAGCTCACCACCGGTCAGAAGCACAGATACGCAGTATTTT,CASSPPVRSTDTQYF
TRBD2,TRBJ2-3,TRBV30,13,NA,TGTGCCTGGAGCGGCGGGAGGACAGATACGCAGTATTTT,CAWSGGRTDTQYF
NA,TRBJ2-1,TRBV27,13,NA,TGTGCCAGCAGGAGCGGTTACTACAATGAGCAGTTCTTC,CASRSGYYNEQFF
NA,TRBJ1-5,TRBV18,13,NA,TGTGCCAGCTCACCAAGACAGGCCGAGCCCCAGCATTTT,CASSPRQAEPQHF
NA,TRBJ1-3,TRBV20-1,13,once,TGCAGTGCTAGTCAGGGGCCTGGAAACACCATATATTTT,CSASQGPGNTIYF
TRBD2,TRBJ2-3,TRBV6-5,13,few,TGTGCCAGCACTTTAGCGGGAGGAGATACGCAGTATTTT,CASTLAGGDTQYF
NA,TRBJ1-5,TRBV3-1/TRBV3-2,15,few,TGTGCCAGCAGCCAAACGTACAGGAGCAATCAGCCCCAGCATTTT,CASSQTYRSNQPQHF
TRBD1,TRBJ1-2,TRBV6-4,13,NA,TGTGCCAGCAGTGATTCCGGGACAGGGCCCTACACCTTC,CASSDSGTGPYTF
TRBD1,TRBJ1-6,TRBV7-9,15,few,TGTGCCAGCAGCCCTGGGACAGGCGTAAATTCACCCCTCCACTTT,CASSPGTGVNSPLHF
NA,TRBJ1-2,TRBV5-1,13,NA,TGCGCCAGCAGCTCTAACCCGCCTTATGGCTACACCTTC,CASSSNPPYGYTF
NA,TRBJ2-7,TRBV5-4,15,few,TGTGCCAGCAGCTCCGGGATCCCCCGGGCGGGGGAGCAGTACTTC,CASSSGIPRAGEQYF
TRBD2,TRBJ2-7,TRBV5-1,14,NA,TGCGCCAGCAGCTCGGGACTAGCGGACTACGAGCAGTACTTC,CASSSGLADYEQYF
TRBD1,TRBJ2-2,TRBV24-1,18,NA,TGTGCCACCAGTGACCGGGACAGGGCCCTAATTAACACCGGGGAGCTGTTTTTT,CATSDRDRALINTGELFF
TRBD1,TRBJ2-7,TRBV11-1,14,NA,TGTGCCAGCAGCCCCCGGGACAGGCCCTACGAGCAGTACTTC,CASSPRDRPYEQYF
TRBD1,TRBJ2-7,TRBV6-1,13,few,TGTGCCAGCAGTGAAGGGACAGGGGTCGAGCAGTACTTC,CASSEGTGVEQYF
TRBD1,TRBJ1-4,TRBV6-5,15,NA,TGTGCCAGCAGTCCCACCGGGACAGGGGTGGAAAAACTGTTTTTT,CASSPTGTGVEKLFF
NA,TRBJ1-2,TRBV28,14,NA,TGTGCCAGCAGTTTAGCTGACCAAGGGGATGGCTACACCTTC,CASSLADQGDGYTF
NA,TRBJ2-7,TRBV5-6,12,NA,TGTGCCAGCAGCTTATCAAGAGAAGAGCAGTACTTC,CASSLSREEQYF
TRBD1,TRBJ2-5,TRBV4-1,16,NA,TGCGCCAGCAGCCGTGGACAGGGTGGGCTACAAGAGACCCAGTACTTC,CASSRGQGGLQETQYF
NA,TRBJ2-7,TRBV5-1,12,NA,TGCGCCAGCAGCTTGGGCGGCTACGAGCAGTACTTC,CASSLGGYEQYF
NA,TRBJ1-4,TRBV19,15,NA,TGTGCCAGTAGTCCCTGGACAAATGAGCTTGAAAAACTGTTTTTT,CASSPWTNELEKLFF
TRBD1,TRBJ1-4,TRBV11-2,17,NA,TGTGCCAGCAGCTTAGTCACAGGGGGTACCTTTAATGAAAAACTGTTTTTT,CASSLVTGGTFNEKLFF